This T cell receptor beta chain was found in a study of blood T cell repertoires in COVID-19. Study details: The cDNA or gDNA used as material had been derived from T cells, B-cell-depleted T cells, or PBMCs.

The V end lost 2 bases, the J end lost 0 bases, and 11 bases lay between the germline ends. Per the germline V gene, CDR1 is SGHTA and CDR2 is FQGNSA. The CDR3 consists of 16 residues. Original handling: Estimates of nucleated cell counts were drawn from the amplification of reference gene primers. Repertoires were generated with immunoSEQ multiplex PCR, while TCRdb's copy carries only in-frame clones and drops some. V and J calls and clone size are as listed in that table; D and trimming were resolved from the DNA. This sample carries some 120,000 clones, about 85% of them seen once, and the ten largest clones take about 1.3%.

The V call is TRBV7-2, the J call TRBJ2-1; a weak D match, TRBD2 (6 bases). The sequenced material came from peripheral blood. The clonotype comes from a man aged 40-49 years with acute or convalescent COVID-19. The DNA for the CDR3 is TGTGCCAGCAGCTTATACGGGGGAGCCTCCTACAATGAGCAGTTCTTC. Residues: CASSLYGGASYNEQFF.